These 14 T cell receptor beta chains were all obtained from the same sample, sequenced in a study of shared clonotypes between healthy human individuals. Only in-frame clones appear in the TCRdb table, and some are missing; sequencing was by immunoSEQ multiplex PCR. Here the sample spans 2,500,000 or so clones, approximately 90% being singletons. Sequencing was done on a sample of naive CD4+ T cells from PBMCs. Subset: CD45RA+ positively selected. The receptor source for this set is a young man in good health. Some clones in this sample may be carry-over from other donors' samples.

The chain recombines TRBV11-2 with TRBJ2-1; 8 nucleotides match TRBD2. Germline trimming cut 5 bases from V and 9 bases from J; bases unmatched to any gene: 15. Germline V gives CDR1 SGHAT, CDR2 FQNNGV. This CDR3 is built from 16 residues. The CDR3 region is CASSRLAGAGDSEQFF. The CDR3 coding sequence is TGTGCCAGCAGCCGTCTAGCAGGAGCGGGAGACAGTGAGCAGTTCTTC.

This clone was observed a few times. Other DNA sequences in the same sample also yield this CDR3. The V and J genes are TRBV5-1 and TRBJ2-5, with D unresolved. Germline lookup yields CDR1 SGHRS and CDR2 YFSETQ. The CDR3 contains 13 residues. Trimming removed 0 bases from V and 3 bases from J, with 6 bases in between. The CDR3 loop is CASSLGGEETQYF. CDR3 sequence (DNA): TGCGCCAGCAGCTTGGGGGGTGAAGAGACCCAGTACTTC.

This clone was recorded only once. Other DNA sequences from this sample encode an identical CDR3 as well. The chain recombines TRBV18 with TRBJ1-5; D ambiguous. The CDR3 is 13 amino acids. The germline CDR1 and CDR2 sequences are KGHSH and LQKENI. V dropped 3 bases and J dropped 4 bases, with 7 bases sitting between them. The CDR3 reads CASSPSRNQPQHF. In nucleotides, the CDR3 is TGTGCCAGCTCACCCTCGCGTAATCAGCCCCAGCATTTT.

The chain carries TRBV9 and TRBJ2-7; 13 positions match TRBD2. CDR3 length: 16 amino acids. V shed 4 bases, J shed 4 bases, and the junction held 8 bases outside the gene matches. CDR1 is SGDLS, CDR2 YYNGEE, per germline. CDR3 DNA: TGTGCCAGCAGCCCCTTAACTAGCGGGAGGGCTTACGAGCAGTACTTC. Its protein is CASSPLTSGRAYEQYF.

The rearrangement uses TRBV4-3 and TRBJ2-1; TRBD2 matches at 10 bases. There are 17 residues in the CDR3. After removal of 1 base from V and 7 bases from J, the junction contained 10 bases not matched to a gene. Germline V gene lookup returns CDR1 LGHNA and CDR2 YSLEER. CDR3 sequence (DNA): TGCGCCAGCAGCCAAGGTGTCACTAGCGGGATAAAGAATGAGCAGTTCTTC. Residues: CASSQGVTSGIKNEQFF.

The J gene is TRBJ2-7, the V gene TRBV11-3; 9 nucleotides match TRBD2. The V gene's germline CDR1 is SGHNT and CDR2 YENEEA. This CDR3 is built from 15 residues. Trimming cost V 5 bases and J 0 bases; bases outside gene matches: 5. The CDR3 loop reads CASSRRSGSSYEQYF. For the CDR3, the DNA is TGTGCCAGCAGCCGTCGTAGCGGGAGCTCCTACGAGCAGTACTTC. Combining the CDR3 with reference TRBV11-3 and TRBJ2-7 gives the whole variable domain EAGVVQSPRYKIIEKKQPVAFWCNPISGHNTLYWYLQNLGQGPELLIRYENEEAVDDSQLPKDRFSAERLKGVDSTLKIQPAELGDSAVYLCASSRRSGSSYEQYFGPGTRLTVT.

The CDR3 sequence: CASSWNLAGQETQYF. The CDR3, as DNA: TGTGCCAGCAGCTGGAATTTAGCGGGACAAGAGACCCAGTACTTC. The chain links TRBV5-4 to TRBJ2-5; 8 bases align to TRBD2. CDR1 SGHNT and CDR2 YYREEE come from the germline V gene (reference sequence). J gave up 2 bases and V 3 bases, and 6 bases lay outside the gene matches. The CDR3 is made up of 15 amino acids.

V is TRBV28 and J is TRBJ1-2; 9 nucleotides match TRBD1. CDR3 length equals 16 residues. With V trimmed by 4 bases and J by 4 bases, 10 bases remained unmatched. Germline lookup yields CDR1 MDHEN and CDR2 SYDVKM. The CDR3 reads CASSSSGTGTLYGYTF. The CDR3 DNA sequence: TGTGCCAGCAGTTCGTCCGGGACAGGGACCCTCTATGGCTACACCTTC.

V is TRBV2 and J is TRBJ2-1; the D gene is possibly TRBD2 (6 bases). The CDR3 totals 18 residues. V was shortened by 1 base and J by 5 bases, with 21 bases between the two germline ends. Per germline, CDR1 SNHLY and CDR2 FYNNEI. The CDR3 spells CASSEGRWLAIGNNEQFF. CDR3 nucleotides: TGTGCCAGCAGTGAAGGCCGATGGCTAGCGATAGGGAACAATGAGCAGTTCTTC. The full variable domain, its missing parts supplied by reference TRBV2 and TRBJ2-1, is EPEVTQTPSHQVTQMGQEVILRCVPISNHLYFYWYRQILGQKVEFLVSFYNNEISEKSEIFDDQFSVERPDGSNFTLKIRSTKLEDSAMYFCASSEGRWLAIGNNEQFFGPGTRLTVL.

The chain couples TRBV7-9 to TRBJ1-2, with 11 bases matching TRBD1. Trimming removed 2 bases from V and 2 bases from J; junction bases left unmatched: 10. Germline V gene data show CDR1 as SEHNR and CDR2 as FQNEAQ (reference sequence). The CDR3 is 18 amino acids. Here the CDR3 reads CASSLIPGQGVSNYGYTF. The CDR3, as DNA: TGTGCCAGCAGCTTAATTCCGGGACAGGGGGTTTCCAACTATGGCTACACCTTC.

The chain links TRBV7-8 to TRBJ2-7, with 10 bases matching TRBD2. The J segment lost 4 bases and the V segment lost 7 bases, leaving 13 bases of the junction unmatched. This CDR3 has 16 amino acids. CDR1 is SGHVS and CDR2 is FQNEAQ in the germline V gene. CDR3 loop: CASKPGWLAGVYEQYF. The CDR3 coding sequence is TGTGCCAGCAAACCAGGGTGGCTAGCGGGAGTTTACGAGCAGTACTTC.

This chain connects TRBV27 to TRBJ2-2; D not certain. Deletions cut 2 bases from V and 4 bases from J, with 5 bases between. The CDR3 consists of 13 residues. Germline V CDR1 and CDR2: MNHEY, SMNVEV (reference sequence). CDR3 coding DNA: TGTGCCAGCAGTTTAATTCCCACCGGGGAGCTGTTTTTT. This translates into CASSLIPTGELFF.

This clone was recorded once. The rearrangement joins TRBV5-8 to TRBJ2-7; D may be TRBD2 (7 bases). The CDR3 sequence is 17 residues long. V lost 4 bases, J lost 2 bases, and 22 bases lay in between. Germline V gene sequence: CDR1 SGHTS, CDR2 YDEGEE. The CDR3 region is CASSEGGKRDGAYEQYF. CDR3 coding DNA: TGTGCCAGCAGCGAGGGGGGGAAACGGGACGGTGCCTACGAGCAGTACTTC.

The CDR3: CASTSFIGDEQYF. CDR3 DNA: TGTGCCAGTACCTCCTTCATAGGGGACGAGCAGTACTTC. The chain couples TRBV19 to TRBJ2-7; TRBD1 is a possible D gene (5 bases). V lost 7 bases and J lost 5, with 15 bases in between. Germline V lookup: CDR1 LNHDA, CDR2 SQIVND (reference sequence). This CDR3 spans 13 amino acids.